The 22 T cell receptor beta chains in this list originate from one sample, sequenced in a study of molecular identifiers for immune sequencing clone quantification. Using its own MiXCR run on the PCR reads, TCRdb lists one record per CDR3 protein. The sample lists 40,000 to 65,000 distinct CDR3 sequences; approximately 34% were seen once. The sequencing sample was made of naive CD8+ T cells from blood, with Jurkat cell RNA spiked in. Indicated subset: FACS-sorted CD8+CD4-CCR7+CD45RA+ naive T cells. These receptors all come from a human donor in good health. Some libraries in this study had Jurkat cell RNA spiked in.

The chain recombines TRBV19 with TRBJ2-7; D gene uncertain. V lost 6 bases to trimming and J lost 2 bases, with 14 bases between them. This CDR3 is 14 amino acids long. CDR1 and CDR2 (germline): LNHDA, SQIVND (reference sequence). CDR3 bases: TGTGCCAGTAGCGTCGCAGGAAACACCTACGAGCAGTACTTC. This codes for CASSVAGNTYEQYF.

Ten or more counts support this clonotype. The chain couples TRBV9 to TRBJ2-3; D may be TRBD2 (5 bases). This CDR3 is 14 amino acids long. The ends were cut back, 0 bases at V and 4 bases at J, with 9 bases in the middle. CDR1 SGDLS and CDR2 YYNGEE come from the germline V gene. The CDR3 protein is CASSVVRASDTQYF. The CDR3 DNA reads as TGTGCCAGCAGCGTAGTGCGGGCGTCAGATACGCAGTATTTT.

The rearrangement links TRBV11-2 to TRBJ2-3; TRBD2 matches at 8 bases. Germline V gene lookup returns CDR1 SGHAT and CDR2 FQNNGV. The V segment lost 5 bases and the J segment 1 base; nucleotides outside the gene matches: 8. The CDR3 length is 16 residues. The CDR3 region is CASSHNSGVCTDTQYF. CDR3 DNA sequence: TGTGCCAGCAGCCATAATAGCGGGGTTTGCACAGATACGCAGTATTTT.

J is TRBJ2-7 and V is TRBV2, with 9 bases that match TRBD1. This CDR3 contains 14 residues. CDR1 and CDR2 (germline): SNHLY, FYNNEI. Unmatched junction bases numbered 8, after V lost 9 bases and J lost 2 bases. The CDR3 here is CARSPGQGTYEQYF. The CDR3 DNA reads TGTGCCAGGTCACCCGGACAGGGGACCTACGAGCAGTACTTC.

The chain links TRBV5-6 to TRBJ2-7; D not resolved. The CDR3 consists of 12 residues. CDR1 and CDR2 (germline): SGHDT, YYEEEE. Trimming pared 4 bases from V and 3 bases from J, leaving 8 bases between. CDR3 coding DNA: TGTGCCAGCAGCCGGACCTACTACGAGCAGTACTTC. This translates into CASSRTYYEQYF.

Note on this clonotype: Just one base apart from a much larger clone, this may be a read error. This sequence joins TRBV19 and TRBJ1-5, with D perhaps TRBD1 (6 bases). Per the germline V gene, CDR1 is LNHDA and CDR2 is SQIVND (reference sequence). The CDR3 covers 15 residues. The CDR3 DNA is TGTGCCAGTACCAAGGGACAATTCTATGGTCAGCACCAGCATTTT. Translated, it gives CASTKGQFYGQHQHF.

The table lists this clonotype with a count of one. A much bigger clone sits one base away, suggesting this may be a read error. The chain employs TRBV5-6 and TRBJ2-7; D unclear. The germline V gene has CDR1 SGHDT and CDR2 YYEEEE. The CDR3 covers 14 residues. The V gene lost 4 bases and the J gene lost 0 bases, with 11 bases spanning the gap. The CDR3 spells CASSRTTHSYEQYF. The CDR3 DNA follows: TGTGCCAGCAGCCGTACTACCCACTCCTACGAGCAGTACTTC. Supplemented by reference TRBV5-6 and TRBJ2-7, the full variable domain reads DAGVTQSPTHLIKTRGQQVTLRCSPKSGHDTVSWYQQALGQGPQFIFQYYEEEERQRGNFPDRFSGHQFPNYSSELNVNALLLGDSALYLCASSRTTHSYEQYFGPGTRLTVT.

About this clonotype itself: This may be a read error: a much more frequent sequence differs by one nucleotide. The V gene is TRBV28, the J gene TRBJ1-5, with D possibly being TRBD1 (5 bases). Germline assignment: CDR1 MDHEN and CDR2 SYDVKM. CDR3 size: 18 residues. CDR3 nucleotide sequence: TGTGTCAGCAGACCCCACCCCCGCAGGGCGGTTTACAATCAGCCCCAGCATTTT. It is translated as CVSRPHPRRAVYNQPQHF. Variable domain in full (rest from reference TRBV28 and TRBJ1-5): DVKVTQSSRYLVKRTGEKVFLECVQDMDHENMFWYRQDPGLGLRLIYFSYDVKMKEKGDIPEGYSVSREKKERFSLILESASTNQTSMYLCVSRPHPRRAVYNQPQHFGDGTRLSIL.

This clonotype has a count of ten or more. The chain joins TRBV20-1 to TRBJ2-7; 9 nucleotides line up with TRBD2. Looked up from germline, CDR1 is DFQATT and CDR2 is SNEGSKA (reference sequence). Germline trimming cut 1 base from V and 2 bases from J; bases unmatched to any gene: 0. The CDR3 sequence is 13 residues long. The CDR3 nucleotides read TGCAGTGCTAGAGGGACTAGCGCCTACGAGCAGTACTTC. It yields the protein CSARGTSAYEQYF.

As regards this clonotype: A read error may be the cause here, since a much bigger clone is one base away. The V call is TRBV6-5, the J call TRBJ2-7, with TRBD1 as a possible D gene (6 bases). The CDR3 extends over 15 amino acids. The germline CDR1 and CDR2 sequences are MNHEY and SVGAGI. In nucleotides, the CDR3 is TGTGCCAGCTGTTACGGGTCAGGGGTCGGGTACGAGCAGTACTTC. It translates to CASCYGSGVGYEQYF.

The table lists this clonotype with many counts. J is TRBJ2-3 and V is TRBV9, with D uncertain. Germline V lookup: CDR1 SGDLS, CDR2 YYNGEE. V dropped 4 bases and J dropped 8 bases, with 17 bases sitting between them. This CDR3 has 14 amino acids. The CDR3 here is CASSSRSFDPTQYF. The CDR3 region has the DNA TGTGCCAGCAGCTCGAGGTCCTTCGACCCTACGCAGTATTTT.

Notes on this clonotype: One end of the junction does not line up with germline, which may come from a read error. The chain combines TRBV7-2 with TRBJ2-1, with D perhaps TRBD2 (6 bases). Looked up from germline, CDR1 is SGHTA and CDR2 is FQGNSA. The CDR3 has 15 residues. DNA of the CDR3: TGTGCCAGCACGCATGCTAGCGATTGGTATAGTGAGCGGTTCTTC. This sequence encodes CASTHASDWYSERFF.

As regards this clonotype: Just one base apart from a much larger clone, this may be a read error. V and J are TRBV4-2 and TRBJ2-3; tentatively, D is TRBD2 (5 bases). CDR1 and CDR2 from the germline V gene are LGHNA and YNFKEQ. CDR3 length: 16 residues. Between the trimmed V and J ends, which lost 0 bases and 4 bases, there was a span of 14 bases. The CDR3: CASSQESRGMSDTQYF. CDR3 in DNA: TGTGCCAGCAGCCAAGAGTCGAGAGGGATGTCAGATACGCAGTATTTT.

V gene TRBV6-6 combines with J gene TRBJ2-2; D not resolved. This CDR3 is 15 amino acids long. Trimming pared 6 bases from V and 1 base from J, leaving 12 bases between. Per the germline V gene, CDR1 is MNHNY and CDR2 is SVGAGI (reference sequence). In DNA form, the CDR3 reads TGTGCCAGCAGGCCACCACTCCAGAACACCGGGGAGCTGTTTTTT. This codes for CASRPPLQNTGELFF.

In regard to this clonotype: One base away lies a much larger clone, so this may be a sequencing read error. This CDR3 reads CASSLVGTGGPYEQYF. DNA for the CDR3: TGTGCCAGCAGTTTGGTGGGGACAGGGGGCCCCTACGAGCAGTACTTC. The gene calls are TRBV28 and TRBJ2-7; 12 nucleotides match TRBD1. There are 16 residues in the CDR3. Germline V lookup: CDR1 MDHEN, CDR2 SYDVKM. After removal of 3 bases from V and 2 bases from J, the junction contained 5 bases not matched to a gene.

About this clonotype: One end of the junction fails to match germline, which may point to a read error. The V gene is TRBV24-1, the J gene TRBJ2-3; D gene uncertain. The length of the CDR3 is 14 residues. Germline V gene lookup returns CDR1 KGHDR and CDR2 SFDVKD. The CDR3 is CATCDLWSADTQYF. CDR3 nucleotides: TGTGCCACCTGTGATTTGTGGAGTGCAGATACGCAGTATTTT.

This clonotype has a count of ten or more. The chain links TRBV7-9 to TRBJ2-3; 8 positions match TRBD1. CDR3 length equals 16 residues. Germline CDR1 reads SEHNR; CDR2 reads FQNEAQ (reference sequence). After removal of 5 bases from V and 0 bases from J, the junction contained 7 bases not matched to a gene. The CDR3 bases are TGTGCCAGCAGCCCTAGGACAGGGCTGAGCACAGATACGCAGTATTTT. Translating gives CASSPRTGLSTDTQYF.

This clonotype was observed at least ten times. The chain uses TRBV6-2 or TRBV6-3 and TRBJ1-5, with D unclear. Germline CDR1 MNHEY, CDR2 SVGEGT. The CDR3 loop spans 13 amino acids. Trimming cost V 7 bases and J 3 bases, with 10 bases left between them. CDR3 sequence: CASTDILNQPQHF. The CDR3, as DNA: TGTGCCAGCACAGACATCCTCAATCAGCCCCAGCATTTT.

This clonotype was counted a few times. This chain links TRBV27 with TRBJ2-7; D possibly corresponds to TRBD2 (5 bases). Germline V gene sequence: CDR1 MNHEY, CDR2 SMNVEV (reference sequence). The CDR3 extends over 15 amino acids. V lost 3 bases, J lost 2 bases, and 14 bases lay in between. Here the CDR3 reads CASSLASPATYEQYF. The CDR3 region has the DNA TGTGCCAGCAGTTTGGCTAGCCCAGCCACCTACGAGCAGTACTTC.

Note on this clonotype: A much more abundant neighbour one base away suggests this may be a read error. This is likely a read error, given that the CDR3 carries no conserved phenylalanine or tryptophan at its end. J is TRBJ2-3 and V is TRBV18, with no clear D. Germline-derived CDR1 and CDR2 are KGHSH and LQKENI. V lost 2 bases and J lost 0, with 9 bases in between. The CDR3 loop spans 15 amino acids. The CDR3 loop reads CASSPRGRSTDTQYY. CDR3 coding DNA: TGTGCCAGCTCACCAAGAGGCAGGAGCACAGATACGCAGTATTAT.

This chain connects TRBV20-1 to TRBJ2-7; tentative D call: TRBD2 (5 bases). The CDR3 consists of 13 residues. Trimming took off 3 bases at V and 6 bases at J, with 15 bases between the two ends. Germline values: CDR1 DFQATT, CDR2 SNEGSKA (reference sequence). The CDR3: CSASTRRGGEQYF. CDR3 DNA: TGCAGTGCTAGCACTAGGCGAGGCGGCGAGCAGTACTTC.

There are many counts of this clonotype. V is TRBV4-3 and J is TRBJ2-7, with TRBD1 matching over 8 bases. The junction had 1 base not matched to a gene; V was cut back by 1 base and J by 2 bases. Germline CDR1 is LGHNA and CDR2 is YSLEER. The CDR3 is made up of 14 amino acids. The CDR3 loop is CASSQGRGPYEQYF. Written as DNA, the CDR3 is TGCGCCAGCAGCCAAGGCAGGGGGCCCTACGAGCAGTACTTC.